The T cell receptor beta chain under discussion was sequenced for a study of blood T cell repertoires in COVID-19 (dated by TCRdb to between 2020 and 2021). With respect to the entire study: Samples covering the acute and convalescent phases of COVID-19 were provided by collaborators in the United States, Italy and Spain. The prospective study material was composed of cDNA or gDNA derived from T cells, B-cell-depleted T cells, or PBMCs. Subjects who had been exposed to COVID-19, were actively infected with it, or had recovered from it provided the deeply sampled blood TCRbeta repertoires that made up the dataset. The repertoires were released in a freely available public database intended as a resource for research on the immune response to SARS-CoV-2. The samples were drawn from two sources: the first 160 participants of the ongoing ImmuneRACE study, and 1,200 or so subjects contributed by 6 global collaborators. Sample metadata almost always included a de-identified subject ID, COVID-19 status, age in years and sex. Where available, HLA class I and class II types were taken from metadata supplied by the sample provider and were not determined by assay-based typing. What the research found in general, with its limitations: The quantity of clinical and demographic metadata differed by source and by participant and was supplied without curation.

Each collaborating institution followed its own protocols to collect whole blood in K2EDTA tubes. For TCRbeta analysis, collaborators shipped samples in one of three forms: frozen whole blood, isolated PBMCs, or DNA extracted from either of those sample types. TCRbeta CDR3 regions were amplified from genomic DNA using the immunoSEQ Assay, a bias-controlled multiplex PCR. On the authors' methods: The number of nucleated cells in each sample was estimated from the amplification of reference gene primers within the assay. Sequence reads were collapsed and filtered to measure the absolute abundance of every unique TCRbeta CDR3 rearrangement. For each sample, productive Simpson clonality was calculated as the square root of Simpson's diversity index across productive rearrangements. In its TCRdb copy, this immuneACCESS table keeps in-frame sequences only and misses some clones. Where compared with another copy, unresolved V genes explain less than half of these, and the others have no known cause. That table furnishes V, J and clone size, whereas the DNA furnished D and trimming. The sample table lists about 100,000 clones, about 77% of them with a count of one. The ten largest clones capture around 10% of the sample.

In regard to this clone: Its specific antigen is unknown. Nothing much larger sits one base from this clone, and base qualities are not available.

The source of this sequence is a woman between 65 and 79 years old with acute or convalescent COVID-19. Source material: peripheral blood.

The CDR3 region reads CASSTIQGAMNTEAFF. The DNA sequence is TGTGCCAGTAGTACCATACAGGGGGCAATGAACACTGAAGCTTTCTTT. The rearranged chain carries TRBV19 and TRBJ1-1; 9 junctional bases match TRBD1. The germline V gene (reference sequence) provides CDR1 LNHDA and CDR2 SQIVND. V has 4 bases trimmed and J has 0 bases trimmed; junction bases matching no gene number 6. There are 16 amino acids in the CDR3, from cysteine to phenylalanine inclusive. Only the CDR3 part of the read is kept: 48 bases, read in frame from the first base.